Below, 31 T cell receptor beta chains from the same sample are listed, as sequenced in a study of T cell responses to AZD1222 COVID-19 vaccine. The data were produced by immunoSEQ multiplex PCR, yet TCRdb's version contains in-frame clones alone and is incomplete. This table holds some 140,000 clones, about nine tenths found once. This material consisted of peripheral blood, taken on day 0 of AZD1222 vaccination. The source of these receptors is an adult in good health.

The table lists this clone with a few counts. The gene calls are TRBV4-3 and TRBJ2-2; D uncertain. V dropped 1 base and J dropped 0 bases, with 6 bases sitting between them. CDR3 length: 15 amino acids. Germline-derived CDR1 and CDR2 are LGHNA and YSLEER. This chain's CDR3 is CASSQVVPNTGELFF. The CDR3 DNA sequence: TGCGCCAGCAGCCAAGTTGTACCGAACACCGGGGAGCTGTTTTTT.

The chain employs TRBV14 and TRBJ1-2; D gene uncertain. CDR1 and CDR2 from the germline V gene are SGHDN and FVKESK. This CDR3 is 13 amino acids long. With 1 base removed from V and 0 bases from J, the gap between germline ends came to 3 bases. CDR3 in DNA: TGTGCCAGCAGCCAAGTACCTAACTATGGCTACACCTTC. Protein sequence: CASSQVPNYGYTF.

The chain employs TRBV6-5 and TRBJ1-1; D is possibly TRBD1 (6 bases). This CDR3 spans 12 amino acids. Trimming took 2 bases from V and 6 from J, leaving 7 bases between them. CDR1 MNHEY and CDR2 SVGAGI come from the germline V gene. The CDR3 is CASSYGGAEAFF. The CDR3 DNA sequence: TGTGCCAGCAGTTACGGGGGCGCTGAAGCTTTCTTT.

The V and J genes are TRBV5-8 and TRBJ1-3; a weak D match, TRBD1 (6 bases). The germline V gene encodes CDR1 SGHTS and CDR2 YDEGEE. The CDR3 is 15 amino acids. V lost 4 bases to trimming and J lost 2 bases, with 13 bases between them. The DNA for the CDR3 is TGTGCCAGCAGCGTCAGGGGCACGGCTGGAAACACCATATATTTT. Translating gives CASSVRGTAGNTIYF.

CDR3 region: CASSLASGNYGYTF. The CDR3 DNA sequence: TGTGCCAGCAGCTTGGCCTCGGGTAACTATGGCTACACCTTC. The V gene is TRBV5-5, the J gene TRBJ1-2; D is unclear. CDR3 length equals 14 residues. Trimming removed 0 bases at V and 1 base at J, with 7 bases between. The germline V gene has CDR1 SGHKS and CDR2 YYEKEE (reference sequence).

The rearrangement uses TRBV7-2 and TRBJ1-6, with a possible D match to TRBD1 (6 bases). CDR3 size: 15 residues. Trimming removed 1 base from V and 13 bases from J, with 17 bases in between. The germline gives CDR1 SGHTA, CDR2 FQGNSA. CDR3: CASSLVGQGSRPLHF. DNA of the CDR3: TGTGCCAGCAGCTTAGTGGGGCAGGGGAGTAGGCCCCTCCACTTT.

V gene TRBV28 combines with J gene TRBJ1-5; weak D call: TRBD1 (6 bases). This CDR3 spans 18 amino acids. The V end lost 8 bases, the J end lost 2 bases, and 25 bases lay between the germline ends. Germline assignment: CDR1 MDHEN and CDR2 SYDVKM. The CDR3 spells CASLERGVGRQGNQPQHF. CDR3 nucleotides: TGTGCCAGCTTAGAACGTGGAGTTGGACGACAGGGCAATCAGCCCCAGCATTTT.

This rearrangement joins TRBV6-1 to TRBJ1-1; maybe TRBD1 (5 bases). The CDR3 extends over 13 amino acids. Germline V gives CDR1 MNHNS, CDR2 SASEGT. V lost 2 bases and J 7 bases, leaving 11 bases between the germline ends. The CDR3 DNA sequence: TGTGCCAGCAGTGAAAGTCAGGGCCTTGAAGCTTTCTTT. This sequence encodes CASSESQGLEAFF.

CDR3 protein: CASSQPGTGGLEQFF. The CDR3 DNA sequence: TGTGCCAGCAGCCAACCCGGGACAGGGGGCCTAGAGCAGTTCTTC. V usage is TRBV5-4 and J usage is TRBJ2-1; 12 bases match TRBD1. Germline-derived CDR1 and CDR2 are SGHNT and YYREEE (reference sequence). This CDR3 is 15 amino acids long. Trimming removed 4 bases from V and 10 bases from J; junction bases left unmatched: 9.

Only a few counts were recorded for this clone. The DNA for the CDR3 is TGCGCCAGCAGCCCGGGAGGGGCATCCCCTCGCGAGCAGTACTTC. The encoded protein is CASSPGGASPREQYF. V gene TRBV5-1 combines with J gene TRBJ2-7; 8 positions match TRBD2. The V segment lost 4 bases and the J segment 6 bases; nucleotides outside the gene matches: 12. Germline loops: CDR1 SGHRS, CDR2 YFSETQ. This CDR3 is 15 amino acids long.

The chain recombines TRBV3-1 (or the pseudogene TRBV3-2) with TRBJ1-6; possibly TRBD1 for D (5 bases). The CDR3 consists of 15 residues. Germline V CDR1 and CDR2: LGHDT, YNNKEL (reference sequence). V lost 8 bases, J lost 1 base, and 12 bases lay in between. Written as DNA, the CDR3 is TGTGCCAGCCGGGGGAGGGGATCCTATAATTCACCCCTCCACTTT. Translating it yields CASRGRGSYNSPLHF.

This chain uses TRBV7-9 with TRBJ1-4, with 7 bases fitting TRBD1. V lost 5 bases, J lost 0 bases, and 9 bases stayed unmatched. CDR1 SEHNR and CDR2 FQNEAQ come from the germline V gene (reference sequence). The CDR3 totals 17 residues. In DNA form, the CDR3 reads TGTGCCAGCAGCCCGCGACAGGGCCGAGCAACTAATGAAAAACTGTTTTTT. Protein sequence: CASSPRQGRATNEKLFF.

The chain uses TRBV28 and TRBJ2-2; the match to TRBD2 covers 9 bases. Germline V gene lookup returns CDR1 MDHEN and CDR2 SYDVKM. This CDR3 has 16 amino acids. Losses at the gene ends were 6 bases for V and 0 bases for J; bases not matched to a gene: 5. The CDR3 DNA follows: TGTGCCAGCAGGGTAGCGGGGGCCACGAACACCGGGGAGCTGTTTTTT. Translation gives CASRVAGATNTGELFF.

The genes are TRBV7-2 and TRBJ2-2, with D hard to call. V dropped 2 bases and J dropped 1 base, with 8 bases sitting between them. The CDR3 loop spans 15 amino acids. Germline V gene data show CDR1 as SGHTA and CDR2 as FQGNSA. The CDR3 here is CASSLPWLNTGELFF. The DNA of the CDR3 is TGTGCCAGCAGCTTACCTTGGCTGAACACCGGGGAGCTGTTTTTT.

As regards this clone: A read error is likely here: a far larger clone is one base away. Other DNA sequences within the sample encode an identical CDR3. The chain recombines TRBV7-2 with TRBJ2-7, with D hard to call. CDR1 is SGHTA and CDR2 is FQGNSA in the germline V gene. The CDR3 loop spans 11 amino acids. Trimming left V 5 bases short and J 0 bases short, with 2 bases between. The chain's CDR3 is CASSASYEQYF. For the CDR3, the DNA is TGTGCCAGCAGCGCCTCCTACGAGCAGTACTTC.

This chain links TRBV18 with TRBJ2-3; maybe TRBD1 (6 bases). V was trimmed by 6 bases and J by 6 bases, leaving 10 bases between them. The CDR3 runs to 12 residues. Germline V lookup: CDR1 KGHSH, CDR2 LQKENI. The CDR3 DNA follows: TGTGCCAGCTCCTCCCAGGGGGATACGCAGTATTTT. Translating it yields CASSSQGDTQYF.

The V and J genes are TRBV6-5 and TRBJ1-2; D gene uncertain. The germline V gene encodes CDR1 MNHEY and CDR2 SVGAGI. With 6 bases removed from V and 8 bases from J, the gap between germline ends came to 16 bases. This CDR3 contains 13 residues. The CDR3 here is CASRPDGGGGYTF. The CDR3 nucleotides are TGTGCCAGCAGACCGGACGGAGGTGGGGGCTACACCTTC.

The gene calls are TRBV5-1 and TRBJ1-4; D is possibly TRBD1 (5 bases). Germline CDR1 SGHRS, CDR2 YFSETQ. The V and J ends lost 4 bases and 5 bases respectively, with 9 bases between them. The CDR3 consists of 13 residues. CDR3 sequence: CASSVHRNEKLFF. The CDR3 region has the DNA TGCGCCAGCAGCGTCCACAGGAATGAAAAACTGTTTTTT.

This clone is a singleton in its sample. In DNA form, the CDR3 reads TGTGCCAGCAGGCTCCTGTACGTAAATTCACCCCTCCACTTT. Its translation is CASRLLYVNSPLHF. The chain uses TRBV2 and TRBJ1-6, with D hard to call. V lost 6 bases and J 7 bases, leaving 13 bases between the germline ends. Germline CDR1 and CDR2: SNHLY and FYNNEI. This CDR3 has 14 residues.

V is TRBV20-1 and J is TRBJ2-7; D call uncertain. Germline CDR1 and CDR2: DFQATT and SNEGSKA (reference sequence). With 7 bases removed from V and 5 bases from J, the gap between germline ends came to 12 bases. The CDR3 covers 11 residues. CDR3: CSVGRADEQYF. Written as DNA, the CDR3 is TGCAGTGTAGGACGAGCCGACGAGCAGTACTTC.

This chain links TRBV5-1 with TRBJ2-7; 7 bases align to TRBD2. The CDR3 has 14 residues. Germline CDR1 and CDR2: SGHRS and YFSETQ. V trimming: 4 bases; J trimming: 0 bases; junction bases outside the gene matches: 4. This chain's CDR3 is CASSPASGSYEQYF. The CDR3 DNA reads TGCGCCAGCAGCCCAGCTAGCGGCTCCTACGAGCAGTACTTC.

The V and J genes are TRBV29-1 and TRBJ1-1; TRBD1 is a possible D gene (5 bases). CDR3 length: 11 residues. Trimming left V 5 bases short and J 6 bases short, with 10 bases between. CDR1 and CDR2 from the germline V gene are SQVTM and ANQGSEA. The DNA for the CDR3 is TGCAGCGTTTTATGGGGCGCTGAAGCTTTCTTT. This encodes CSVLWGAEAFF.

The genes are TRBV6-2 or TRBV6-3 and TRBJ1-5; D is possibly TRBD1 (6 bases). The CDR3 runs to 15 residues. With 2 bases removed from V and 1 base from J, the gap between germline ends came to 9 bases. Germline CDR1 MNHEY, CDR2 SVGEGT. CDR3 amino acids: CASSYTGGSNQPQHF. CDR3 nucleotides: TGTGCCAGCAGTTACACGGGGGGCAGCAATCAGCCCCAGCATTTT.

This chain connects TRBV6-6 to TRBJ1-5; tentatively, D is TRBD1 (5 bases). Germline V lookup: CDR1 MNHNY, CDR2 SVGAGI (reference sequence). The CDR3 covers 15 residues. Trimming removed 8 bases from V and 3 bases from J, with 17 bases in between. CDR3 sequence: CASANGTPTNQPQHF. CDR3 DNA: TGTGCCAGCGCCAACGGGACTCCCACCAATCAGCCCCAGCATTTT.

This clone was seen a single time. Written as DNA, the CDR3 is TGTGCCAGCAGCTTTAGGCATGAGCAGTTCTTC. It specifies CASSFRHEQFF. The chain carries TRBV5-6 and TRBJ2-1, with D hard to call. V lost 2 bases and J lost 8, with 5 bases in between. Germline values: CDR1 SGHDT, CDR2 YYEEEE. The CDR3 consists of 11 residues.

J is TRBJ1-5 and V is TRBV12-3 or TRBV12-4; D perhaps matches TRBD1 (5 bases). Trimming pared 5 bases from V and 10 bases from J, leaving 15 bases between. This CDR3 spans 13 amino acids. CDR3 coding DNA: TGTGCCAGCAGTCCGGACGACAGCTTCCCCCAGCATTTT. As protein: CASSPDDSFPQHF.

The CDR3 bases are TGTGCCAGCAGCCCCTCTATAGGGCCCACCTACGAGCAGTACTTC. Translating gives CASSPSIGPTYEQYF. The rearrangement joins TRBV25-1 to TRBJ2-7; D gene ambiguous. Looked up from germline, CDR1 is MGHDK and CDR2 is SYGVNS. V was trimmed by 6 bases and J by 2 bases, leaving 17 bases between them. The CDR3 loop spans 15 amino acids.

The J gene is TRBJ2-1, the V gene TRBV18, with TRBD2 matching 12 bases. The V and J ends lost 1 base and 2 bases, in that order; junction bases with no gene match: 9. CDR1 is KGHSH and CDR2 is LQKENI in the germline V gene. The CDR3 totals 19 residues. As DNA, the CDR3 is TGTGCCAGCTCACCACTGGCGCTAGCGGGGGGGCCGACCTACAATGAGCAGTTCTTC. Its protein product is CASSPLALAGGPTYNEQFF.

The gene calls are TRBV2 and TRBJ1-3; 7 nucleotides line up with TRBD1. This CDR3 spans 16 amino acids. Per germline, CDR1 SNHLY and CDR2 FYNNEI. V lost 5 bases to trimming and J lost 2 bases; unmatched junction nucleotides: 9. CDR3 residues: CASSPSEGATGNTIYF. The CDR3 DNA is TGTGCCAGCAGTCCCTCCGAGGGGGCTACTGGAAACACCATATATTTT.

The chain joins TRBV7-9 to TRBJ1-5; D gene ambiguous. Germline values: CDR1 SEHNR, CDR2 FQNEAQ (reference sequence). Deletions cut 4 bases from V and 0 bases from J, with 13 bases between. The CDR3 loop spans 16 amino acids. CDR3 DNA sequence: TGTGCCAGCAGCTACCCCGGGCCCATTAGCAATCAGCCCCAGCATTTT. Its translation is CASSYPGPISNQPQHF.

V gene TRBV7-2 combines with J gene TRBJ1-3, with D possibly matching TRBD1 (6 bases). This CDR3 spans 16 amino acids. Per the germline V gene, CDR1 is SGHTA and CDR2 is FQGNSA. V was clipped by 5 bases and J by 2 bases, with 16 bases between them. The CDR3 is CASSLRGTSTGNTIYF. In DNA, the CDR3 is TGTGCCAGCAGCCTAAGGGGGACAAGTACTGGAAACACCATATATTTT.